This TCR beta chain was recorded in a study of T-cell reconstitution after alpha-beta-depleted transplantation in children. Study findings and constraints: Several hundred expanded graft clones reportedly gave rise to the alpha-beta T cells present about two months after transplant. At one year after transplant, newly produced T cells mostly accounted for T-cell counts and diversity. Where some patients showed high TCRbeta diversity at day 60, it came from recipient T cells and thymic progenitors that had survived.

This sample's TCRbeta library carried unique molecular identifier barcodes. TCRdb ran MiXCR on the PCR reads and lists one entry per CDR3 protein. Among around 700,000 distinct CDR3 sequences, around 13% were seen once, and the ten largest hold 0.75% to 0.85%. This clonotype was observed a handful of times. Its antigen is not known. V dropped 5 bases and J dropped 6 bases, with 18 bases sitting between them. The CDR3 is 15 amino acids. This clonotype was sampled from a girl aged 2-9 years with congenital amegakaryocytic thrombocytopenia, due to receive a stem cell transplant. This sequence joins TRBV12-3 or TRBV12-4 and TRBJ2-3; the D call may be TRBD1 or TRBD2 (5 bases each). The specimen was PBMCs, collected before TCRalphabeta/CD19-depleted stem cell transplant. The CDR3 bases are TGTGCCAGCAGTCCATGGACCCAGGGAGATGATACGCAGTATTTT. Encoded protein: CASSPWTQGDDTQYF.